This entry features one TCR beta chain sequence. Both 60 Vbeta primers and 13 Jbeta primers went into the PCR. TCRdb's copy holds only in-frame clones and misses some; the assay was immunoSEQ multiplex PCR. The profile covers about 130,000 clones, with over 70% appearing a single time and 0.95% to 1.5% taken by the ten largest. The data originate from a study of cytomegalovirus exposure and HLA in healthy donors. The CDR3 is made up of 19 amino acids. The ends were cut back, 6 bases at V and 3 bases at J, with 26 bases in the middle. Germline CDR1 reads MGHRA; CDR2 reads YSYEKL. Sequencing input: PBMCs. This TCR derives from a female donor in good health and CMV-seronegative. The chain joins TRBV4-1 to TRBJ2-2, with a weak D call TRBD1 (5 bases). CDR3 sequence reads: CASSGPRQGATWYTGELFF. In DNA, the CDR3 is TGCGCCAGCAGTGGGCCCCGCCAGGGTGCCACCTGGTACACCGGGGAGCTGTTTTTT.